Below are 4 T cell receptor beta chains sequenced from a single sample in a study of cytomegalovirus exposure and HLA in healthy donors. The PCR made use of 60 Vbeta and 13 Jbeta primers. TCRdb's table, derived via immunoSEQ multiplex PCR, lists solely in-frame clones and lacks some. This table has fewer than 150,000 clones, over 70% appearing once. Sequencing input: PBMCs. Receptor source: a man aged 35 to 55 in good health and CMV-seropositive.

The rearrangement uses TRBV27 and TRBJ1-2; TRBD1 aligns across 7 bases. The CDR3 runs 15 residues. CDR1 MNHEY and CDR2 SMNVEV come from the germline V gene (reference sequence). The V and J ends lost 3 bases and 3 bases, in that order; junction bases with no gene match: 7. CDR3: CASSLTGSGDYGYTF. The CDR3 nucleotides are TGTGCCAGCAGTTTGACAGGGTCGGGGGACTATGGCTACACCTTC.

The J gene is TRBJ1-5, the V gene TRBV7-9, with no clear D. Trimming cost V 5 bases and J 0 bases, with 8 bases left between them. The CDR3 extends over 14 amino acids. Germline-derived CDR1 and CDR2 are SEHNR and FQNEAQ (reference sequence). The CDR3 DNA is TGTGCCAGCAGCCTCGGGATTAGCAATCAGCCCCAGCATTTT. Translation gives CASSLGISNQPQHF.

The rearrangement joins TRBV10-3 to TRBJ2-3; the D gene is possibly TRBD2 (6 bases). This CDR3 region has 12 residues. Germline V lookup: CDR1 ENHRY, CDR2 SYGVKD. V lost 3 bases and J 6 bases, leaving 7 bases between the germline ends. CDR3 DNA: TGTGCCATCAGTGAACGGGGGGATACGCAGTATTTT. It is translated as CAISERGDTQYF.

This clone appeared a single time. The V and J genes are TRBV4-3 and TRBJ2-5, with D hard to call. V was cut by 0 bases and J by 1 base, with 9 bases left in between. This CDR3 is 15 amino acids long. The germline gives CDR1 LGHNA, CDR2 YSLEER. This CDR3 reads CASSQDPLSQETQYF. The CDR3 nucleotides are TGCGCCAGCAGCCAAGATCCCCTCAGCCAAGAGACCCAGTACTTC.